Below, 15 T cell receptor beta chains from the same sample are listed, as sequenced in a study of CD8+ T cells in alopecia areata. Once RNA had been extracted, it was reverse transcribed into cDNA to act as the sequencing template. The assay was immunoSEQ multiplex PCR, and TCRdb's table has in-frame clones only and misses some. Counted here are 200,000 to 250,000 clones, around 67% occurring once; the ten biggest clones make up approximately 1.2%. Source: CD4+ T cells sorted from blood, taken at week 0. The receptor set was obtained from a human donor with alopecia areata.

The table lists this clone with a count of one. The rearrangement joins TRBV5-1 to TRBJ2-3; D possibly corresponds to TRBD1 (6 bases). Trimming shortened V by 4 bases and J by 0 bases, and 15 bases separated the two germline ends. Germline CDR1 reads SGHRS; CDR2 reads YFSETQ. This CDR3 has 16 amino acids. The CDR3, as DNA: TGCGCCAGCAGCGGGGGCGCAGGGGATAGCACAGATACGCAGTATTTT. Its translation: CASSGGAGDSTDTQYF.

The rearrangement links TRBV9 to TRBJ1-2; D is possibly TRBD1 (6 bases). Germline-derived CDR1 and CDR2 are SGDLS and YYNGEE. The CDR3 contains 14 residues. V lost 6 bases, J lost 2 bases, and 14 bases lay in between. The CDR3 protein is CASTAGGVNYGYTF. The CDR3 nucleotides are TGTGCCAGCACCGCGGGGGGCGTAAACTATGGCTACACCTTC.

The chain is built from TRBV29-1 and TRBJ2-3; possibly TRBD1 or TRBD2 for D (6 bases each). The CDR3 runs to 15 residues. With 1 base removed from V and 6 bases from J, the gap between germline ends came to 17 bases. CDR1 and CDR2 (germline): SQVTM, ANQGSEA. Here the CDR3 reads CSVEGSGARLDTQYF. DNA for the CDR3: TGCAGCGTTGAAGGTTCGGGGGCGCGCTTGGATACGCAGTATTTT.

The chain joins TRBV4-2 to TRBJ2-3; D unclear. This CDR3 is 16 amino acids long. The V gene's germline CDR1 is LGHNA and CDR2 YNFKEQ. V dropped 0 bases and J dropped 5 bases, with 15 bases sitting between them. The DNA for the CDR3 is TGTGCCAGCAGCCAAGAGACCACATGGGTGGTAGATACGCAGTATTTT. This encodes CASSQETTWVVDTQYF.

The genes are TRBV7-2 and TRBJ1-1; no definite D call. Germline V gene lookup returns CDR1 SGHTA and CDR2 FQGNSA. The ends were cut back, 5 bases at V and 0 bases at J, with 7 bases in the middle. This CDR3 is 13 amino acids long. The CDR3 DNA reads TGTGCCAGCAGCCCGACGGTGAACACTGAAGCTTTCTTT. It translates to CASSPTVNTEAFF.

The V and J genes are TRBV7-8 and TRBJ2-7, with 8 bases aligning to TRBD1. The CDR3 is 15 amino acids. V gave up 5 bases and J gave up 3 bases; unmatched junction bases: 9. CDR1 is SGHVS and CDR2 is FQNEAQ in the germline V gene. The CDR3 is CASSASGTGYYEQYF. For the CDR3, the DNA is TGTGCCAGCAGCGCCTCCGGGACAGGCTACTACGAGCAGTACTTC.

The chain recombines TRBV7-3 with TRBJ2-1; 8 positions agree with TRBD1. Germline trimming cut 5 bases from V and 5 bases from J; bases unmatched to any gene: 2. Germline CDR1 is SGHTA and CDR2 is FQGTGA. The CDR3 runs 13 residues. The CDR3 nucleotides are TGTGCCAGCAGCGGGGGACAGGACAATGAGCAGTTCTTC. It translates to CASSGGQDNEQFF. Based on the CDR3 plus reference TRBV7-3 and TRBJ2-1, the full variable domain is GAGVSQTPSNKVTEKGKYVELRCDPISGHTALYWYRQSLGQGPEFLIYFQGTGAADDSGLPNDRFFAVRPEGSVSTLKIQRTERGDSAVYLCASSGGQDNEQFFGPGTRLTVL.

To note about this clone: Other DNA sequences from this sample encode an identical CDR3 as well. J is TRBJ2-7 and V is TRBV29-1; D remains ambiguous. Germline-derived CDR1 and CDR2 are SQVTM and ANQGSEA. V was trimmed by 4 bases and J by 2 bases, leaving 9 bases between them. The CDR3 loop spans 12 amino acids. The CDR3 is CSVAGGAYEQYF. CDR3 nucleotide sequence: TGCAGCGTTGCCGGCGGCGCCTACGAGCAGTACTTC.

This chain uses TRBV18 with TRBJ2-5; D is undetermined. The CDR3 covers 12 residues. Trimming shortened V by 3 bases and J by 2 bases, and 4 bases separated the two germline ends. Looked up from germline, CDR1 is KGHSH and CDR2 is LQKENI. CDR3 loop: CASSPEQETQYF. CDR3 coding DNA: TGTGCCAGCTCACCCGAACAAGAGACCCAGTACTTC.

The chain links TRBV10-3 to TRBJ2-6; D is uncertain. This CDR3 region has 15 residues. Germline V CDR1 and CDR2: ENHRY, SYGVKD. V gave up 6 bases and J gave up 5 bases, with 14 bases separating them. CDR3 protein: CAISDGSLRANVLTF. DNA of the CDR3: TGTGCCATCAGCGACGGGTCCCTAAGGGCCAACGTCCTGACTTTC.

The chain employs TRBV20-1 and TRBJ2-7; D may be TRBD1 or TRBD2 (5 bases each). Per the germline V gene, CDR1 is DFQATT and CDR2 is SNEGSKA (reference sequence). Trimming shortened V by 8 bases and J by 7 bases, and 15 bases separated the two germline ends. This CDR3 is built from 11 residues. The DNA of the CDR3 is TGCAGTTTAAGAGGGGACGCGGAGCAGTACTTC. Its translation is CSLRGDAEQYF.

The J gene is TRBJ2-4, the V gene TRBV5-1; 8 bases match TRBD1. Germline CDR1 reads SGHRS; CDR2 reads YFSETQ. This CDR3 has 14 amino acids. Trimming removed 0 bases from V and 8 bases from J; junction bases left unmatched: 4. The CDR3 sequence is CASSLDTGGDIQYF. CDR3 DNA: TGCGCCAGCAGCTTGGACACAGGGGGAGACATTCAGTACTTC.

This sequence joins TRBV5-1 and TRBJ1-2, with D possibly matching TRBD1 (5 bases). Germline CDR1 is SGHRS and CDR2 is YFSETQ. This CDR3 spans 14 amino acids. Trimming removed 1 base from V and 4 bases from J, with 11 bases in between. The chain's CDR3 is CASSLRQGGYGYTF. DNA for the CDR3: TGCGCCAGCAGCTTGAGGCAGGGAGGCTATGGCTACACCTTC.

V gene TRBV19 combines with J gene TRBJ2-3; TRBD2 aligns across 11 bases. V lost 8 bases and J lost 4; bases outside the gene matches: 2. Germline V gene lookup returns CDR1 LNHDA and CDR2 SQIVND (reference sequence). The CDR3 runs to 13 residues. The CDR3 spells CASSTSGADTQYF. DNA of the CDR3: TGTGCCAGTTCGACTAGCGGGGCAGATACGCAGTATTTT.

The CDR3 DNA is TGCAGCGTTGAAGAGGGCAAGAACTATGGCTACACCTTC. This translates into CSVEEGKNYGYTF. J is TRBJ1-2 and V is TRBV29-1; D remains ambiguous. Germline V CDR1 and CDR2: SQVTM, ANQGSEA. Trimming took off 0 bases at V and 2 bases at J, with 7 bases between the two ends. The CDR3 loop spans 13 amino acids.